The rows below give T cell receptor beta chains drawn from one sample of a study of blood T cell repertoires in COVID-19. This table comes from immunoSEQ multiplex PCR, and its TCRdb copy is limited to in-frame clones, with some not included. The repertoire consists of a few hundred thousand clones, with roughly 84% occurring once and the leading ten covering roughly 1%. Sequencing was carried out using PBMCs or T cells enriched from blood (not recorded which). The receptors shown here come from a woman in her twenties or thirties who had recovered from COVID-19. Both conserved end residues are part of each CDR3. A D gene is named only where the DNA matches it firmly. The size field is filled for only some rows; it gives once, few, many or a size class.

D: TRBD1
J: TRBJ2-2
size: -
V: TRBV7-9
CDR3: CASSLTTGTGRTGELFF
DNA: TGTGCCAGCAGCTTAACTACCGGGACAGGGAGAACCGGGGAGCTGTTTTTT

D: TRBD2
J: TRBJ2-1
size: -
V: TRBV11-2
CDR3: CASSLLSGGRNEQFF
DNA: TGTGCCAGCAGCCTTCTCAGCGGGGGTCGAAATGAGCAGTTCTTC

D: -
J: TRBJ1-1
size: -
V: TRBV7-8
CDR3: CASSLLRGNTEAFF
DNA: TGTGCCAGCAGCTTACTAAGGGGGAACACTGAAGCTTTCTTT

D: -
J: TRBJ2-5
size: once
V: TRBV7-7
CDR3: CASSLSGAFQETQYF
DNA: TGTGCCAGCAGCTTATCAGGGGCGTTCCAAGAGACCCAGTACTTC

D: TRBD1
J: TRBJ2-1
size: -
V: TRBV7-6
CDR3: CASSPQTGGNEQFF
DNA: TGTGCCAGCAGCCCCCAGACAGGGGGTAATGAGCAGTTCTTC

D: TRBD1
J: TRBJ1-5
size: -
V: TRBV7-9
CDR3: CASSSGQAVNQPQHF
DNA: TGTGCCAGCAGCTCGGGACAGGCGGTCAATCAGCCCCAGCATTTT

D: -
J: TRBJ1-2
size: -
V: TRBV6-2/TRBV6-3
CDR3: CASSRLAGGRGYTF
DNA: TGTGCCAGCAGTCGACTAGCGGGGGGGCGCGGCTACACCTTC

D: -
J: TRBJ2-7
size: -
V: TRBV5-1
CDR3: CASSTQTRSEQYF
DNA: TGCGCCAGCAGCACCCAGACTAGGTCCGAGCAGTACTTC

D: -
J: TRBJ1-1
size: few
V: TRBV28
CDR3: CASSSPGTSNTEAFF
DNA: TGTGCCAGCAGTTCGCCCGGGACATCGAACACTGAAGCTTTCTTT

D: TRBD1
J: TRBJ2-5
size: -
V: TRBV11-2
CDR3: CASSRDREETQYF
DNA: TGTGCCAGCAGCCGGGACAGGGAAGAGACCCAGTACTTC

D: -
J: TRBJ1-1
size: -
V: TRBV6-6
CDR3: CASSRYRAHFLNTEAFF
DNA: TGTGCCAGCAGTAGATACAGGGCCCACTTTTTGAACACTGAAGCTTTCTTT

D: -
J: TRBJ1-1
size: -
V: TRBV11-2
CDR3: CASSLPGNTEAFF
DNA: TGTGCCAGCAGCCTACCAGGGAACACTGAAGCTTTCTTT

D: TRBD1
J: TRBJ1-2
size: few
V: TRBV12-5
CDR3: CASGSPWDRDYGYTF
DNA: TGTGCTAGTGGTTCACCCTGGGACAGGGACTATGGCTACACCTTC

D: -
J: TRBJ1-5
size: -
V: TRBV2
CDR3: CAISGRAGNSNQPQHF
DNA: TGTGCCATTTCGGGGAGAGCCGGTAATAGCAATCAGCCCCAGCATTTT

D: TRBD1
J: TRBJ2-2
size: -
V: TRBV28
CDR3: CASSLSGQSANTGELFF
DNA: TGTGCCAGCAGTTTATCGGGACAGAGCGCGAACACCGGGGAGCTGTTTTTT

D: TRBD1
J: TRBJ1-1
size: -
V: TRBV2
CDR3: CASSEPGGQTEAFF
DNA: TGTGCCAGCAGTGAGCCTGGGGGACAGACTGAAGCTTTCTTT

D: -
J: TRBJ1-4
size: -
V: TRBV28
CDR3: CASSLPGEGEKLFF
DNA: TGTGCCAGCAGTCTTCCCGGGGAGGGCGAAAAACTGTTTTTT

D: -
J: TRBJ1-5
size: -
V: TRBV6-1
CDR3: CASSGLAGGFGQPQHF
DNA: TGTGCCAGCAGTGGCCTGGCCGGAGGTTTCGGTCAGCCCCAGCATTTT

D: TRBD1
J: TRBJ2-2
size: -
V: TRBV19
CDR3: CASSIRDRARPGELFF
DNA: TGTGCCAGTAGTATTAGGGACAGGGCGAGACCGGGGGAGCTGTTTTTT

D: -
J: TRBJ2-3
size: -
V: TRBV19
CDR3: CASSIGGGGATDTQYF
DNA: TGTGCCAGTAGTATAGGCGGAGGAGGGGCCACAGATACGCAGTATTTT

D: TRBD1
J: TRBJ2-7
size: -
V: TRBV18
CDR3: CASSPGTGQIYEQYF
DNA: TGTGCCAGCTCACCCGGGACAGGTCAAATCTACGAGCAGTACTTC

D: -
J: TRBJ2-7
size: -
V: TRBV5-5
CDR3: CASSGRQSSYEQYF
DNA: TGTGCCAGCAGCGGACGACAGAGCTCCTACGAGCAGTACTTC

D: -
J: TRBJ2-1
size: -
V: TRBV27
CDR3: CASALKSSYNEQFF
DNA: TGTGCCAGCGCTCTAAAAAGCTCCTACAATGAGCAGTTCTTC

D: TRBD2
J: TRBJ2-3
size: -
V: TRBV2
CDR3: CASSRTSRTDTQYF
DNA: TGTGCCAGCAGTCGGACTAGCCGCACAGATACGCAGTATTTT

D: -
J: TRBJ2-3
size: -
V: TRBV19
CDR3: CASSIDRGTTDTQYF
DNA: TGTGCCAGTAGTATAGATCGCGGGACCACAGATACGCAGTATTTT